Each of the 14 T cell receptor beta chains below was sequenced from the same sample in a study of CD8 T cells in ankylosing spondylitis. TCRdb reprocessed the 5' RACE reads via MiXCR and lists one record per CDR3 protein. In the table there are approximately 90,000 distinct CDR3 sequences, roughly 8.3% of which are singletons. The sequenced sample was blood, either unsorted or a sorted T cell fraction (not recorded which). The receptors come from a male donor with ankylosing spondylitis or in good health (not recorded which).

In this sample, this clonotype turned up many times. The chain carries TRBV7-9 and TRBJ2-1; maybe TRBD1 (5 bases). Germline lookup yields CDR1 SEHNR and CDR2 FQNEAQ (reference sequence). The CDR3 loop spans 12 amino acids. V dropped 5 bases and J dropped 6 bases, with 8 bases sitting between them. The CDR3 loop is CASSRDSNEQFF. CDR3 nucleotides: TGTGCCAGCAGCCGAGACAGCAATGAGCAGTTCTTC. Using reference TRBV7-9 and TRBJ2-1 for the parts outside the CDR3, the full variable domain is DTGVSQNPRHKITKRGQNVTFRCDPISEHNRLYWYRQTLGQGPEFLTYFQNEAQLEKSRLLSDRFSAERPKGSFSTLEIQRTEQGDSAMYLCASSRDSNEQFFGPGTRLTVL.

This clonotype was detected only a few times. This chain links TRBV7-2 with TRBJ1-3, with a possible D match to TRBD1 (6 bases). The CDR3 loop spans 12 amino acids. V was shortened by 4 bases and J by 8 bases, with 9 bases between the two germline ends. CDR1 and CDR2 from the germline V gene are SGHTA and FQGNSA. The CDR3 nucleotides are TGTGCCAGCAGCTCAAACAGGGACACCATATATTTT. It specifies CASSSNRDTIYF.

The V and J genes are TRBV6-1 and TRBJ1-2; the D is unclear. Germline V CDR1 and CDR2: MNHNS, SASEGT. The CDR3 covers 15 residues. V was clipped by 0 bases and J by 4 bases, with 12 bases between them. The CDR3 spells CASSEALQEPYGYTF. In DNA form, the CDR3 reads TGTGCCAGCAGTGAAGCACTACAAGAACCCTATGGCTACACCTTC.

This clonotype was picked up many times. The rearrangement uses TRBV12-3 or TRBV12-4 and TRBJ2-1; the D gene is possibly TRBD2 (5 bases). CDR3 size: 16 residues. V lost 1 base and J lost 0, with 10 bases in between. The CDR3 coding sequence is TGTGCCAGCAGTTTAGGGGAGCGGAGCTCCTACAATGAGCAGTTCTTC. It codes for CASSLGERSSYNEQFF.

This clonotype was counted many times. This chain connects TRBV12-3 or TRBV12-4 to TRBJ1-1; no clear D. This CDR3 comprises 13 residues. Between the trimmed V and J ends, which lost 5 bases and 0 bases, there was a span of 7 bases. The CDR3 reads CASSTTVNTEAFF. The CDR3, as DNA: TGTGCCAGCAGTACCACAGTGAACACTGAAGCTTTCTTT.

This clonotype has ten or more counts. V is TRBV2 and J is TRBJ1-4, with D hard to call. V gave up 3 bases and J gave up 0 bases, with 8 bases separating them. CDR1 SNHLY and CDR2 FYNNEI come from the germline V gene. The CDR3 loop spans 15 amino acids. The CDR3 DNA sequence: TGTGCCAGCAGTGAGGGCCGCTCAACTAATGAAAAACTGTTTTTT. Protein: CASSEGRSTNEKLFF.

The V and J genes are TRBV20-1 and TRBJ1-1, with 10 bases that match TRBD1. Looked up from germline, CDR1 is DFQATT and CDR2 is SNEGSKA (reference sequence). This CDR3 has 14 residues. V trimming: 2 bases; J trimming: 8 bases; junction bases outside the gene matches: 8. The CDR3 DNA follows: TGCAGTGCTAGACAGACAGGGGGCGTCCCCGAAGCTTTCTTT. As protein: CSARQTGGVPEAFF.

This clonotype was counted ten times or more. This chain uses TRBV7-2 with TRBJ2-3; D call uncertain. The CDR3 runs to 14 residues. Germline V CDR1 and CDR2: SGHTA, FQGNSA. Trimming pared 3 bases from V and 0 bases from J, leaving 7 bases between. CDR3 sequence: CASSFSRSTDTQYF. CDR3 nucleotide sequence: TGTGCCAGCAGCTTCAGTAGGAGCACAGATACGCAGTATTTT.

The chain combines TRBV12-5 with TRBJ1-5, with TRBD1 matching 10 bases. Germline CDR1 and CDR2: LGHNT and FRNRAP. J was trimmed by 6 bases and V by 7 bases; bases with no gene match: 6. The CDR3 sequence is 14 residues long. CDR3 DNA sequence: TGTGCTAGTGTCCGACAGGGGGCCATTCAGCCCCAGCATTTT. It codes for CASVRQGAIQPQHF.

The table lists this clonotype with many counts. This chain connects TRBV29-1 to TRBJ2-5; the match to TRBD1 covers 9 bases. V shed 4 bases, J shed 3 bases, and the junction held 3 bases outside the gene matches. The CDR3 sequence is 13 residues long. CDR1 is SQVTM and CDR2 is ANQGSEA in the germline V gene. The CDR3 here is CSVGTGAEETQYF. The CDR3 DNA is TGCAGCGTTGGGACAGGGGCAGAAGAGACCCAGTACTTC.

This clonotype was detected many times. The chain links TRBV12-3 or TRBV12-4 to TRBJ2-3; 8 positions agree with TRBD2. This CDR3 is 13 amino acids long. Trimming at V came to 3 bases and at J to 6 bases, leaving 2 bases not matched to a gene. The CDR3 sequence is CASSFGGGDTQYF. CDR3 nucleotide sequence: TGTGCCAGCAGTTTCGGGGGGGGGGATACGCAGTATTTT.

This clonotype was detected ten times or more. V usage is TRBV5-6 and J usage is TRBJ1-1; D is unresolved. Germline-derived CDR1 and CDR2 are SGHDT and YYEEEE. V shed 4 bases and J shed 6 bases, with 16 bases lying between them. CDR3 length: 14 amino acids. CDR3 protein: CASSAETSAAEAFF. The DNA for the CDR3 is TGTGCCAGCAGCGCGGAGACGTCGGCAGCTGAAGCTTTCTTT.

There are many counts of this clonotype. V gene TRBV4-2 combines with J gene TRBJ2-3; 8 bases map to TRBD2. This CDR3 has 18 residues. The V and J ends lost 0 bases and 9 bases, in that order; junction bases with no gene match: 17. CDR1 and CDR2 (germline): LGHNA, YNFKEQ. The CDR3 loop reads CASSQEVSSSGSSPTQYF. The CDR3 region has the DNA TGTGCCAGCAGCCAAGAAGTCAGCTCCAGCGGGAGTTCCCCAACGCAGTATTTT.

The genes are TRBV28 and TRBJ1-4; TRBD1 agrees at 7 bases. Germline V lookup: CDR1 MDHEN, CDR2 SYDVKM. The junction had 21 bases not matched to a gene; V was cut back by 6 bases and J by 5 bases. The CDR3 spans 19 residues. As DNA, the CDR3 is TGTGCCAGCAGCCCATTCAAGGGGGCCCGACAGGGAACGAATGAAAAACTGTTTTTT. It is translated as CASSPFKGARQGTNEKLFF.